These 6 T cell receptor beta chains originate from one sample sequenced in a study of a mutant IDH1 vaccine in newly diagnosed glioma. Produced via immunoSEQ multiplex PCR; TCRdb's table is partial and in-frame only. The sample records 42,000 or so clones, approximately 80% being singletons. The time point: week 35, safety follow-up. Each dose delivered 300 ug of mutant IDH1 20-mer peptide subcutaneously with imiquimod. Their cognate antigens are unknown. The input for sequencing was PBMCs, taken from a glioma patient whose treatment included an IDH1 peptide vaccine. Receptors originate from a woman aged 50 to 60 with glioma.

This chain uses TRBV7-2 with TRBJ1-1; D might be TRBD1 (5 bases). Germline CDR1 SGHTA, CDR2 FQGNSA. Trimming removed 3 bases from V and 5 bases from J, with 10 bases in between. The CDR3 runs to 13 residues. The CDR3 here is CASSFGAATEAFF. The CDR3 DNA follows: TGTGCCAGCAGCTTTGGGGCGGCGACTGAAGCTTTCTTT.

The chain recombines TRBV29-1 with TRBJ2-2, with D uncertain. The CDR3 loop spans 13 amino acids. Trimming cost V 5 bases and J 0 bases, with 7 bases left between them. Germline-derived CDR1 and CDR2 are SQVTM and ANQGSEA. The CDR3 DNA is TGCAGCGTTTCAGCCCCGAACACCGGGGAGCTGTTTTTT. It encodes CSVSAPNTGELFF.

The chain carries TRBV6-5 and TRBJ1-1, with D unresolved. This CDR3 is 16 amino acids long. The V and J ends lost 4 bases and 4 bases respectively, with 19 bases between them. Germline assignment: CDR1 MNHEY and CDR2 SVGAGI. CDR3 DNA: TGTGCCAGCAGTTGGTCTAGGGATGGGGTTGGCACTGAAGCTTTCTTT. Encoded protein: CASSWSRDGVGTEAFF.

The chain employs TRBV9 and TRBJ2-3, with a weak D call TRBD2 (7 bases). V lost 2 bases, J lost 3 bases, and 16 bases lay in between. Germline lookup yields CDR1 SGDLS and CDR2 YYNGEE. CDR3 length: 16 amino acids. The CDR3 protein is CASSVGGRGGTDTQYF. CDR3 DNA sequence: TGTGCCAGCAGCGTCGGGGGGCGCGGGGGTACAGATACGCAGTATTTT.

CDR3 sequence (DNA): TGCGCCAGCAGCCGGTTGGACAGCACAGATACGCAGTATTTT. Its protein is CASSRLDSTDTQYF. The V call is TRBV5-1, the J call TRBJ2-3; D is unresolved. CDR1 SGHRS and CDR2 YFSETQ come from the germline V gene. The CDR3 contains 14 residues. The V end lost 4 bases, the J end lost 0 bases, and 9 bases lay between the germline ends.

The chain uses TRBV19 and TRBJ1-2; D may be TRBD1 (5 bases). Per germline, CDR1 LNHDA and CDR2 SQIVND (reference sequence). CDR3 length: 14 residues. The germline V and J ends were trimmed by 5 bases and 6 bases, with 16 bases remaining between them. The CDR3 bases are TGTGCCAGTAGTCTTCAGGGTCGGGGCAATGGCTACACCTTC. Protein sequence: CASSLQGRGNGYTF.